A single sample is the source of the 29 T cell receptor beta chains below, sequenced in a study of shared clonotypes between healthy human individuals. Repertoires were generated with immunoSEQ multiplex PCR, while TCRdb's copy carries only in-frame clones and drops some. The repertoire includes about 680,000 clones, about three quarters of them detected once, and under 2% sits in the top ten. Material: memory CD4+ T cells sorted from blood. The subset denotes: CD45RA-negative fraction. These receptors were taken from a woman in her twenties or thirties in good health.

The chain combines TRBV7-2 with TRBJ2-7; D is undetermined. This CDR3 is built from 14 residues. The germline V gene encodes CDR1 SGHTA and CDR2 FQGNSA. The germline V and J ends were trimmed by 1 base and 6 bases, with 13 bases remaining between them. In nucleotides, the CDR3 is TGTGCCAGCAGCTTAGGGTCCAGGAGTAGCGAGCAGTACTTC. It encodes CASSLGSRSSEQYF.

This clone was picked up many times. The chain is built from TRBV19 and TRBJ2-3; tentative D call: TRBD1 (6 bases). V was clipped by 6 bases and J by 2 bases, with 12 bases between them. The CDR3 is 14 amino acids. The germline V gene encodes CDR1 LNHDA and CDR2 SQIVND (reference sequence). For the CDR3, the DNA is TGTGCCAGTAGATTACAGGGTTCCACAGATACGCAGTATTTT. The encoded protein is CASRLQGSTDTQYF. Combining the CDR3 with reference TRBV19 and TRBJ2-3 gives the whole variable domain DGGITQSPKYLFRKEGQNVTLSCEQNLNHDAMYWYRQDPGQGLRLIYYSQIVNDFQKGDIAEGYSVSREKKESFPLTVTSAQKNPTAFYLCASRLQGSTDTQYFGPGTRLTVL.

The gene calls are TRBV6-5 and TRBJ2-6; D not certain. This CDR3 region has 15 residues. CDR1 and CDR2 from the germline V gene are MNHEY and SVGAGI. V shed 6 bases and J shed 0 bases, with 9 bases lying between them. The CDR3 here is CASSFDFSGANVLTF. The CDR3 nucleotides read TGTGCCAGCAGCTTCGACTTCTCTGGGGCCAACGTCCTGACTTTC.

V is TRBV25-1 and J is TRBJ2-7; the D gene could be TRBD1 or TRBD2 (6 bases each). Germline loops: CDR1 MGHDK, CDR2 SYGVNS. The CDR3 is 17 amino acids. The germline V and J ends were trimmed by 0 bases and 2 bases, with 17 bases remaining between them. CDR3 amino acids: CASSEYERGDSTYEQYF. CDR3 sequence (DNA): TGTGCCAGCAGTGAATATGAAAGGGGGGATTCCACCTACGAGCAGTACTTC.

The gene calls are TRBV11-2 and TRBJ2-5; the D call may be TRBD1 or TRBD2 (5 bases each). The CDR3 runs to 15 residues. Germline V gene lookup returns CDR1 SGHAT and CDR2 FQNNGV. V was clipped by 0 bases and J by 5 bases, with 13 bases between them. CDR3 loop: CASSLEFRREETQYF. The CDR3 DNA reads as TGTGCCAGCAGCTTAGAGTTCCGCAGGGAGGAGACCCAGTACTTC.

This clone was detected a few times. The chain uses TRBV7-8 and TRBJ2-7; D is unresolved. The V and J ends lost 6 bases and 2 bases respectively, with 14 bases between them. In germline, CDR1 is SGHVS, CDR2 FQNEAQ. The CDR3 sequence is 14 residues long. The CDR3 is CASRREVPPYEQYF. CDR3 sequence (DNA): TGTGCCAGCAGAAGAGAGGTTCCCCCCTACGAGCAGTACTTC.

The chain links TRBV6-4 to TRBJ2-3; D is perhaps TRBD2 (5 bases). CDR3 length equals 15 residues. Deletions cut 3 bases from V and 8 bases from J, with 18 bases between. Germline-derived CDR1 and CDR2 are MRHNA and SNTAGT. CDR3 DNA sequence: TGTGCCAGCAGTGAGTCGTTAGACGGGATGGGTACGCAGTATTTT. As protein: CASSESLDGMGTQYF.

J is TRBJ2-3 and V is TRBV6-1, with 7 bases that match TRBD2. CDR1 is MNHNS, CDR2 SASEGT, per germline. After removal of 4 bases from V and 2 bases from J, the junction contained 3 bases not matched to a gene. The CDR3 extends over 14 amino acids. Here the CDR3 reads CASSGSGFTDTQYF. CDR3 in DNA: TGTGCCAGCAGTGGTAGCGGGTTCACAGATACGCAGTATTTT.

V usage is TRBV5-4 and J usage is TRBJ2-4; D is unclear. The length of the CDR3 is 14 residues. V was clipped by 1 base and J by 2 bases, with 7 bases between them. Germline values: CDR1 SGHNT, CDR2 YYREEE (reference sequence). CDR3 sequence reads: CASSLQLTKNIQYF. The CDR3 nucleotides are TGTGCCAGCAGCTTGCAGCTTACCAAAAACATTCAGTACTTC.

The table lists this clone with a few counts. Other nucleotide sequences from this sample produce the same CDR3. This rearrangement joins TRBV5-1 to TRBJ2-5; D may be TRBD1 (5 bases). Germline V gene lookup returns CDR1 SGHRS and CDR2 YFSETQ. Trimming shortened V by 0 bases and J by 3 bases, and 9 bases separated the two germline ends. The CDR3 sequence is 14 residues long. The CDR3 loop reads CASSLGQGKETQYF. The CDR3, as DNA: TGCGCCAGCAGCTTGGGGCAGGGCAAAGAGACCCAGTACTTC.

The CDR3 DNA reads as TGTGCCAGCAGTCCGACAGGGGGCGGGGGCTACACCTTC. It translates to CASSPTGGGGYTF. This sequence joins TRBV27 and TRBJ1-2; 10 nucleotides match TRBD1. The length of the CDR3 is 13 residues. Trimming at V came to 5 bases and at J to 8 bases, leaving 5 bases not matched to a gene. Germline V gene data show CDR1 as MNHEY and CDR2 as SMNVEV (reference sequence).

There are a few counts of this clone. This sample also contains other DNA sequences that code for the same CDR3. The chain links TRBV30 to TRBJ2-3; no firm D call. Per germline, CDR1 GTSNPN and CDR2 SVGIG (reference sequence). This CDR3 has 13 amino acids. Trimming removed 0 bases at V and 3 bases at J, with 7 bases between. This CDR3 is CAWSVGRTDTQYF. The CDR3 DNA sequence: TGTGCCTGGAGTGTCGGAAGGACAGATACGCAGTATTTT.

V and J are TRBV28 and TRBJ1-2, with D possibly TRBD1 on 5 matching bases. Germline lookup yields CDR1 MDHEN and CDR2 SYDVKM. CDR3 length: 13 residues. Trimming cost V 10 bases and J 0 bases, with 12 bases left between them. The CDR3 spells CATHRGANYGYTF. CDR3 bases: TGTGCCACCCACCGGGGGGCTAACTATGGCTACACCTTC.

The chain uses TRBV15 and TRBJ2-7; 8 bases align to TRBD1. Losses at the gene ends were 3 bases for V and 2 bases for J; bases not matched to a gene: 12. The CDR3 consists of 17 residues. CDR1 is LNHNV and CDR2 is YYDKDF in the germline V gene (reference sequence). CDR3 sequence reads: CATSRGWTGSRTYEQYF. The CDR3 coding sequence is TGTGCCACCAGCAGGGGATGGACAGGGTCCCGAACCTACGAGCAGTACTTC.

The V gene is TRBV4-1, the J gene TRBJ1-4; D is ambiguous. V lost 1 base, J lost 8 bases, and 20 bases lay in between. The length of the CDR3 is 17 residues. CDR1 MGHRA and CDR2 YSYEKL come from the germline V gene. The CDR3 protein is CASSQVSDSSTREKLFF. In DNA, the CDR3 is TGCGCCAGCAGCCAAGTTTCGGACTCAAGCACTAGGGAAAAACTGTTTTTT.

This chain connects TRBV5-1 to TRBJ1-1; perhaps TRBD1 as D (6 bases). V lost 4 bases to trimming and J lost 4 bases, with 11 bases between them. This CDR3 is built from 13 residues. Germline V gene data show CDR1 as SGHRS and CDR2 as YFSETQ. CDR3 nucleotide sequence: TGCGCCAGCAGCAGGGACAAGGTCACTGAAGCTTTCTTT. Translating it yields CASSRDKVTEAFF.

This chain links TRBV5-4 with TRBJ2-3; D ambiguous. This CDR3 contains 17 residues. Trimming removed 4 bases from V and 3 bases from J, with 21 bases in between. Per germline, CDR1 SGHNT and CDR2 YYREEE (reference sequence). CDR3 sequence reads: CASSPTRDAYRTDTQYF. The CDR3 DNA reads TGTGCCAGCAGCCCCACACGAGACGCCTACCGAACAGATACGCAGTATTTT.

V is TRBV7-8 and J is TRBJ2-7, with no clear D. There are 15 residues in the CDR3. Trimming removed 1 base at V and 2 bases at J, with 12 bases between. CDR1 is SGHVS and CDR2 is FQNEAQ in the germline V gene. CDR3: CASSLGAQRTYEQYF. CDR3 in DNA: TGTGCCAGCAGCTTAGGGGCCCAGCGAACCTACGAGCAGTACTTC.

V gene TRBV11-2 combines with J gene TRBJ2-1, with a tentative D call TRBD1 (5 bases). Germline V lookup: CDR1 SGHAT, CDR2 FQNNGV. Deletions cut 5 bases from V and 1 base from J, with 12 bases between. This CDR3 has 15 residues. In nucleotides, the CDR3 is TGTGCCAGCAGCGCAATTAGGGGATCCTACAATGAGCAGTTCTTC. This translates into CASSAIRGSYNEQFF. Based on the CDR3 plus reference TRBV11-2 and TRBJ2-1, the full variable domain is EAGVAQSPRYKIIEKRQSVAFWCNPISGHATLYWYQQILGQGPKLLIQFQNNGVVDDSQLPKDRFSAERLKGVDSTLKIQPAKLEDSAVYLCASSAIRGSYNEQFFGPGTRLTVL.

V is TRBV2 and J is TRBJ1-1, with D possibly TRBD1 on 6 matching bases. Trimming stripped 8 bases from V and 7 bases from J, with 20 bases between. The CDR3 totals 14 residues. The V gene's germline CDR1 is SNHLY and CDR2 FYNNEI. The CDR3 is CASRLETGRFEAFF. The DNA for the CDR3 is TGTGCCAGCCGCCTCGAGACAGGTCGCTTTGAAGCTTTCTTT. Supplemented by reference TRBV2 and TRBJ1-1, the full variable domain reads EPEVTQTPSHQVTQMGQEVILRCVPISNHLYFYWYRQILGQKVEFLVSFYNNEISEKSEIFDDQFSVERPDGSNFTLKIRSTKLEDSAMYFCASRLETGRFEAFFGQGTRLTVV.

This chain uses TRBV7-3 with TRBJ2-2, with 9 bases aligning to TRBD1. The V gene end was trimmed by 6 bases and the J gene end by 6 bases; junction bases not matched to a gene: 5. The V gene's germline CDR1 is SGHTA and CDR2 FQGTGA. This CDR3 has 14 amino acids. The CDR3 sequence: CASSSGTGSGELFF. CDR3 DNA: TGTGCCAGCAGTTCCGGGACAGGGTCCGGGGAGCTGTTTTTT.

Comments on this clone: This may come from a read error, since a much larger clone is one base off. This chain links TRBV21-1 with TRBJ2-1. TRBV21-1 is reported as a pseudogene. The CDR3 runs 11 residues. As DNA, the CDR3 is TGTGCCAGCAGCACCCACAATGAGCAGTTCTTC. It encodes CASSTHNEQFF.

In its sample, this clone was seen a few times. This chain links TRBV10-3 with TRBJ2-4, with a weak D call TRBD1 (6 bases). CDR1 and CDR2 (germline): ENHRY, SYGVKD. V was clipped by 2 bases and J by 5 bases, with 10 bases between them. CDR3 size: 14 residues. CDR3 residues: CAISEANRENIQYF. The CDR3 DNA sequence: TGTGCCATCAGTGAGGCTAACAGGGAAAACATTCAGTACTTC.

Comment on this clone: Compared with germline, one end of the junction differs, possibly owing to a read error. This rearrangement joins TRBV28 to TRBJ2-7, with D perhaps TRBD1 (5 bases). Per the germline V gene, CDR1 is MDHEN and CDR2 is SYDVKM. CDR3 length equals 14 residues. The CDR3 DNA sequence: TGTGCCAGCAGCCGCGACAGCGAATCCTCCGAGCAGTACTTC. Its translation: CASSRDSESSEQYF.

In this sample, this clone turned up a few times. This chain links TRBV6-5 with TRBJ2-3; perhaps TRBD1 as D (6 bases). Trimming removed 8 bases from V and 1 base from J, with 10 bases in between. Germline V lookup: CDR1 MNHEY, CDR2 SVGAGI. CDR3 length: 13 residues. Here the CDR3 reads CASQGLGTDTQYF. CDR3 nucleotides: TGTGCCAGCCAGGGGCTAGGCACAGATACGCAGTATTTT.

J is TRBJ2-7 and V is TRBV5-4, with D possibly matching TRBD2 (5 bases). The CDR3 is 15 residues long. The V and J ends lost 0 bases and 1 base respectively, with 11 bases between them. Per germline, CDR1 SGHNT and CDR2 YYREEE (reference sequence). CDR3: CASSLGGSLSYEQYF. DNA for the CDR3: TGTGCCAGCAGCTTGGGAGGGTCTCTGTCCTACGAGCAGTACTTC.

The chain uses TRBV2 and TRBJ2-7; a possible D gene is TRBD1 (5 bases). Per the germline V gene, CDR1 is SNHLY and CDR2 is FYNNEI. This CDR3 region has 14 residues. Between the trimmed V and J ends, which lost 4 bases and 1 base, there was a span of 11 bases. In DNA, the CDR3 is TGTGCCAGCAGTGTGGGGCAGGAGTCCTACGAGCAGTACTTC. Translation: CASSVGQESYEQYF.

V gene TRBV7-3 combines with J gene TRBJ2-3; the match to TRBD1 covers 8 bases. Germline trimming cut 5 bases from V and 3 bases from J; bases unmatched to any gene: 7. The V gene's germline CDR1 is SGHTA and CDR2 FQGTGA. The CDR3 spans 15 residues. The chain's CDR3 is CASSDRQGKTDTQYF. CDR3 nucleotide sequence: TGTGCCAGCAGCGACCGACAGGGGAAAACAGATACGCAGTATTTT.

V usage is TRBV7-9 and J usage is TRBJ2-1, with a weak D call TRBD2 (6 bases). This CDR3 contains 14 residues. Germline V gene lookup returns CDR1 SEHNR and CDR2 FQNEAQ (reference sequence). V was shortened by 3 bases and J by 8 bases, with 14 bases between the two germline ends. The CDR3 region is CASSLEGLKHEQFF. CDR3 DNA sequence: TGTGCCAGCAGCTTGGAGGGCCTTAAGCATGAGCAGTTCTTC.